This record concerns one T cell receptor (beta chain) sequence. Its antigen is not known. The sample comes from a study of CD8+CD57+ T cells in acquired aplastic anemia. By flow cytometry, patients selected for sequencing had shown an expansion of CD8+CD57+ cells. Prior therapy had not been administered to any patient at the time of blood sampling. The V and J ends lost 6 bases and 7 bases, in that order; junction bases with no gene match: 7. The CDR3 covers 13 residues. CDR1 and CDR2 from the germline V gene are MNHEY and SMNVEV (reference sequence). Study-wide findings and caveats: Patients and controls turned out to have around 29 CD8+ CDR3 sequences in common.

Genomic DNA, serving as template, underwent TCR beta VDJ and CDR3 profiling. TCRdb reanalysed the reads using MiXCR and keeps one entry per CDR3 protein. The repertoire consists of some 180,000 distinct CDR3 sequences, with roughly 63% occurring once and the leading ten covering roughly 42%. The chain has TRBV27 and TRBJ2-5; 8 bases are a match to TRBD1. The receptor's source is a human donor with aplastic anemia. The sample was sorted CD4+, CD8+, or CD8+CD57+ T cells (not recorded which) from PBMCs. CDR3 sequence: CASSSHRGATQYF. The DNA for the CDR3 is TGTGCCAGCAGCTCCCACAGGGGGGCGACCCAGTACTTC.